This paragraph reports one T cell receptor beta chain. This sample is drawn from a study of blood T cell repertoires in COVID-19. Study-wide background: Some COVID-19 samples were acute and others convalescent; all came from the United States, Italy and Spain. Sources were T cells, B-cell-depleted T cells, or PBMCs; the material itself was cDNA or gDNA.

Trimming cost V 4 bases and J 2 bases, with 8 bases left between them. This CDR3 is 13 amino acids long. CDR1 MRHNA and CDR2 SNTAGT come from the germline V gene. As handled by the study authors: Using reference gene primer amplification, nucleated cell counts were estimated. The protocol was immunoSEQ multiplex PCR, while the TCRdb copy is restricted to in-frame clones and leaves out a portion. The DNA was the basis for D and trimming; V, J and clone size are from that table. This sample yields around 84,000 clones, of which about 70% are seen a single time; 5% to 6% belongs to the top ten. V gene TRBV6-4 combines with J gene TRBJ1-2, with D possibly matching TRBD1 (6 bases). The sequence came from a man aged 45-65 years with active or convalescent COVID-19. Source material: peripheral blood. The CDR3 region is CASSVDRNYGYTF. The CDR3 DNA follows: TGTGCCAGCAGTGTTGACAGGAACTATGGCTACACCTTC.